Below, 22 T cell receptor beta chains from the same sample are listed, as sequenced in a study of long-term antiretroviral therapy in people with HIV. Running of the v3.0 immunoSEQ assay took place at survey level. Only in-frame clones appear in the TCRdb table, and some are missing; sequencing was by immunoSEQ multiplex PCR. The sample consists of 25,000 or so clones, about 88% of them appearing once. The sample in question was unsorted PBMCs, obtained 1.9 years after starting antiretroviral therapy. These receptors all come from a woman in her twenties or thirties with HIV.

The chain links TRBV5-6 to TRBJ2-7; weak D call: TRBD1 (6 bases). V was shortened by 0 bases and J by 2 bases, with 12 bases between the two germline ends. The length of the CDR3 is 15 residues. Germline values: CDR1 SGHDT, CDR2 YYEEEE. CDR3 DNA: TGTGCCAGCAGCTTGGAGGGGGACGGACCCTACGAGCAGTACGTC. The encoded protein is CASSLEGDGPYEQYV.

This clone appeared a few times. The chain employs TRBV9 and TRBJ2-2; D is perhaps TRBD1 or TRBD2 (5 bases each). Deletions cut 0 bases from V and 6 bases from J, with 15 bases between. The CDR3 is 16 amino acids. Germline CDR1 is SGDLS and CDR2 is YYNGEE. The CDR3 sequence: CASSVDPAGSAGELFF. The CDR3 DNA follows: TGTGCCAGCAGCGTAGATCCGGCAGGGAGCGCCGGGGAGCTGTTTTTT.

This chain connects TRBV4-2 to TRBJ2-7, with 7 bases fitting TRBD1. Germline assignment: CDR1 LGHNA and CDR2 YNFKEQ. The CDR3 is 15 residues long. Trimming removed 3 bases from V and 0 bases from J; junction bases left unmatched: 5. The CDR3 is CASSQGQLFSYEQYF. CDR3 DNA: TGTGCCAGCAGCCAGGGACAGTTATTCTCCTACGAGCAGTACTTC.

The chain has TRBV6-5 and TRBJ1-2; TRBD1 matches at 8 bases. The CDR3 is made up of 15 amino acids. Germline CDR1 reads MNHEY; CDR2 reads SVGAGI. J lost 5 bases, V lost 6 bases, and 11 bases had no gene match. CDR3 protein: CASRNPGQGGYGYTF. CDR3 sequence (DNA): TGTGCCAGCAGAAATCCCGGACAGGGAGGTTATGGCTACACCTTC.

The chain couples TRBV10-3 to TRBJ1-2, with 8 bases identical to TRBD1. The V segment lost 10 bases and the J segment 5 bases; nucleotides outside the gene matches: 9. The CDR3 length is 13 residues. Germline V lookup: CDR1 ENHRY, CDR2 SYGVKD. CDR3 DNA: TGTGCCAGCATAGGGACAGGATTTTATGGCTACACCTTC. Protein: CASIGTGFYGYTF.

The chain employs TRBV11-2 and TRBJ2-7; 7 bases map to TRBD2. Germline V gives CDR1 SGHAT, CDR2 FQNNGV. V was pared by 3 bases and J by 2 bases, with 4 bases of the junction left unmatched. The CDR3 contains 14 residues. The CDR3, as DNA: TGTGCCAGCAGCTTTGTTGGGGGGGCCTACGAGCAGTACTTC. Its translation: CASSFVGGAYEQYF.

The chain couples TRBV18 to TRBJ2-3; D may be TRBD1 or TRBD2 (5 bases each). V lost 4 bases and J lost 6, with 17 bases in between. Germline CDR1 KGHSH, CDR2 LQKENI. CDR3 size: 15 residues. The CDR3 sequence: CASSQRDLKGDTQYF. The CDR3 DNA follows: TGTGCCAGCTCACAGAGGGACCTAAAGGGGGATACGCAGTATTTT. Combining the CDR3 with reference TRBV18 and TRBJ2-3 gives the whole variable domain NAGVMQNPRHLVRRRGQEARLRCSPMKGHSHVYWYRQLPEEGLKFMVYLQKENIIDESGMPKERFSAEFPKEGPSILRIQQVVRGDSAAYFCASSQRDLKGDTQYFGPGTRLTVL.

This sequence joins TRBV25-1 and TRBJ2-1; D gene uncertain. The V and J ends lost 4 bases and 6 bases respectively, with 13 bases between them. Germline CDR1 is MGHDK and CDR2 is SYGVNS. The CDR3 consists of 14 residues. The CDR3, as DNA: TGTGCCAGCAGTGGAGACTCAAGTGTCAATGAGCAGTTCTTC. It specifies CASSGDSSVNEQFF.

The DNA for the CDR3 is TGTGCCAGCAGCTTGTGGAGGCGGGGGGGACCAAGCACAGATACGCAGTATTTT. Its translation: CASSLWRRGGPSTDTQYF. This chain links TRBV5-5 with TRBJ2-3; 9 bases agree with TRBD2. This CDR3 region has 18 residues. V lost 1 base, J lost 0 bases, and 9 bases stayed unmatched. Germline loops: CDR1 SGHKS, CDR2 YYEKEE (reference sequence). Combining the CDR3 with reference TRBV5-5 and TRBJ2-3 gives the whole variable domain DAGVTQSPTHLIKTRGQQVTLRCSPISGHKSVSWYQQVLGQGPQFIFQYYEKEERGRGNFPDRFSARQFPNYSSELNVNALLLGDSALYLCASSLWRRGGPSTDTQYFGPGTRLTVL.

This clone showed up just once. The chain recombines TRBV29-1 with TRBJ1-1; D is unresolved. V lost 3 bases to trimming and J lost 3 bases, with 11 bases between them. The CDR3 loop spans 13 amino acids. Germline V gene sequence: CDR1 SQVTM, CDR2 ANQGSEA. This CDR3 is CSVEPFVDTEAFF. CDR3 bases: TGCAGCGTTGAGCCGTTTGTTGACACTGAAGCTTTCTTT.

The J gene is TRBJ1-2, the V gene TRBV5-6, with 8 bases matching TRBD1. The junction had 13 bases not matched to a gene; V was cut back by 4 bases and J by 8 bases. The germline gives CDR1 SGHDT, CDR2 YYEEEE. CDR3 length: 15 amino acids. CDR3 sequence: CASSTIPTGAGGYTF. CDR3 nucleotides: TGTGCCAGCAGCACCATTCCGACAGGGGCTGGGGGCTACACCTTC.

V gene TRBV6-1 combines with J gene TRBJ1-5, with D uncertain. Germline assignment: CDR1 MNHNS and CDR2 SASEGT. With 4 bases removed from V and 6 bases from J, the gap between germline ends came to 1 base. CDR3 length: 10 amino acids. As DNA, the CDR3 is TGTGCCAGCAGTGTTCAGCCCCAGCATTTT. Protein: CASSVQPQHF.

The V and J genes are TRBV7-8 and TRBJ1-4; 9 bases fit TRBD1. With V trimmed by 5 bases and J by 4 bases, 5 bases remained unmatched. CDR3 length equals 15 residues. Germline V gene lookup returns CDR1 SGHVS and CDR2 FQNEAQ. CDR3 sequence reads: CASSREGQGNEKLFF. In nucleotides, the CDR3 is TGTGCCAGCAGCCGTGAGGGACAGGGTAATGAAAAACTGTTTTTT.

This chain links TRBV5-5 with TRBJ2-5; 7 bases match TRBD2. The V gene's germline CDR1 is SGHKS and CDR2 YYEKEE (reference sequence). V lost 4 bases, J lost 2 bases, and 5 bases stayed unmatched. The CDR3 has 14 amino acids. CDR3 in DNA: TGTGCCAGCAGCCGTCCGGGACTACAAGAGACCCAGTACTTC. Translated, it gives CASSRPGLQETQYF.

The genes are TRBV7-7 and TRBJ1-1; 7 positions match TRBD1. The CDR3 extends over 14 amino acids. Germline V gives CDR1 SSHAT, CDR2 FNYEAQ (reference sequence). The junction had 3 bases not matched to a gene; V was cut back by 5 bases and J by 0 bases. The CDR3 protein is CASSMDRLNTEAFF. Here the CDR3 DNA reads TGTGCCAGCAGCATGGACAGGCTGAACACTGAAGCTTTCTTT.

This clone was seen just once. This chain joins TRBV29-1 and TRBJ2-5; 8 bases align to TRBD1. There are 12 residues in the CDR3. The germline V gene has CDR1 SQVTM and CDR2 ANQGSEA. Unmatched junction bases numbered 3, after V lost 5 bases and J lost 4 bases. CDR3 in DNA: TGCAGCGTTATGACAGGGGCAGAGACCCAGTACTTC. The encoded protein is CSVMTGAETQYF.

The chain joins TRBV27 to TRBJ2-1, with a weak D call TRBD2 (6 bases). CDR1 and CDR2 from the germline V gene are MNHEY and SMNVEV (reference sequence). CDR3 length equals 16 residues. V was cut by 6 bases and J by 6 bases, with 21 bases left in between. The CDR3 DNA reads as TGTGCCAGCAGGAGCGGGTCAAAGGTTCCAACCAATGAGCAGTTCTTC. This gives the protein CASRSGSKVPTNEQFF.

This sequence joins TRBV9 and TRBJ1-4, with D unclear. CDR1 is SGDLS and CDR2 is YYNGEE in the germline V gene. V gave up 0 bases and J gave up 5 bases, with 14 bases separating them. This CDR3 is built from 16 residues. CDR3 bases: TGTGCCAGCAGCGTAGGCGGGAACAGCCGAAATGAAAAACTGTTTTTT. Protein product: CASSVGGNSRNEKLFF.

This chain uses TRBV5-6 with TRBJ1-6, with TRBD1 identical over 7 bases. V gave up 4 bases and J gave up 6 bases; unmatched junction bases: 7. CDR1 SGHDT and CDR2 YYEEEE come from the germline V gene. The CDR3 extends over 15 amino acids. DNA of the CDR3: TGTGCCAGCAGCACCGGACAGGCTCGTAATTCACCCCTCCACTTT. Amino acids: CASSTGQARNSPLHF.

V and J are TRBV5-6 and TRBJ2-2, with D perhaps matching TRBD1 (5 bases). The CDR3 contains 15 residues. The germline V gene encodes CDR1 SGHDT and CDR2 YYEEEE. Trimming shortened V by 2 bases and J by 7 bases, and 15 bases separated the two germline ends. The CDR3, as DNA: TGTGCCAGCAGCTTATCAAGGGGATTTGTCGGGGAGCTGTTTTTT. Its protein is CASSLSRGFVGELFF.

The sample holds one count of this clone. J is TRBJ2-3 and V is TRBV11-2, with a weak D call TRBD2 (7 bases). V lost 1 base and J 8 bases, leaving 19 bases between the germline ends. The CDR3 length is 16 residues. Germline V gene lookup returns CDR1 SGHAT and CDR2 FQNNGV. This chain's CDR3 is CASSLGGGPVASTQYF. The CDR3 DNA is TGTGCCAGCAGCTTAGGGGGGGGGCCTGTAGCAAGTACGCAGTATTTT.

This clone was recorded once. The rearrangement uses TRBV19 and TRBJ1-2; 7 nucleotides line up with TRBD1. This CDR3 is 17 amino acids long. Germline-derived CDR1 and CDR2 are LNHDA and SQIVND (reference sequence). Losses at the gene ends were 6 bases for V and 7 bases for J; bases not matched to a gene: 20. CDR3 loop: CASRPTGAGTESRGYTF. CDR3 bases: TGTGCCAGTAGGCCAACGGGGGCCGGGACAGAAAGTCGTGGCTACACCTTC.